The 29 T cell receptor beta chains below all came from one sample that was sequenced in a study of shared clonotypes between healthy human individuals. Sequencing used immunoSEQ multiplex PCR; TCRdb keeps in-frame clones, though not all of them. Altogether 2.5 million or so clones are present, approximately 90% being singletons, with the ten largest covering over 0.12%. Material: naive CD4+ T cells sorted from blood. Subset: CD45RA+ positively selected. Receptors were obtained from a young man in good health.

This clone has only one observation. The chain joins TRBV27 to TRBJ1-6; 7 bases align to TRBD1. CDR1 MNHEY and CDR2 SMNVEV come from the germline V gene (reference sequence). The CDR3 length is 16 residues. V was pared by 8 bases and J by 4 bases, with 11 bases of the junction left unmatched. The DNA for the CDR3 is TGTGCCAGCGCCTCACCTCCGGGACAGTATAATTCACCCCTCCACTTT. Its translation: CASASPPGQYNSPLHF.

The rearrangement uses TRBV5-4 and TRBJ2-1; possible D gene TRBD2, 6 bases. The germline V and J ends were trimmed by 6 bases and 4 bases, with 23 bases remaining between them. CDR1 is SGHNT, CDR2 YYREEE, per germline (reference sequence). The CDR3 runs to 17 residues. CDR3 sequence (DNA): TGTGCCAGCATCTCTAAAGGGACGGGAGAAACGTACAATGAGCAGTTCTTC. Its translation is CASISKGTGETYNEQFF.

This chain uses TRBV5-1 with TRBJ2-3, with TRBD2 as a possible D gene (6 bases). The germline CDR1 and CDR2 sequences are SGHRS and YFSETQ. The CDR3 is 15 residues long. V was clipped by 0 bases and J by 6 bases, with 14 bases between them. The CDR3 here is CASSLARGLLDTQYF. The CDR3 DNA is TGCGCCAGCAGCTTGGCACGGGGACTCCTGGATACGCAGTATTTT.

The J gene is TRBJ2-1, the V gene TRBV19, with 9 bases identical to TRBD2. The CDR3 has 17 amino acids. Germline V gene sequence: CDR1 LNHDA, CDR2 SQIVND (reference sequence). The ends lost 1 base at V and 0 bases at J; junction bases unmatched: 4. CDR3 sequence: CASSIGSGRFSYNEQFF. CDR3 nucleotide sequence: TGTGCCAGTAGTATAGGTAGCGGGAGATTCTCCTACAATGAGCAGTTCTTC.

The chain uses TRBV15 and TRBJ1-6, with TRBD1 matching over 10 bases. With V trimmed by 3 bases and J by 6 bases, 2 bases remained unmatched. Germline CDR1 and CDR2: LNHNV and YYDKDF (reference sequence). This CDR3 has 15 residues. CDR3 in amino acids: CATSRWDRGNSPLHF. As DNA, the CDR3 is TGTGCCACCAGCAGGTGGGACAGGGGTAATTCACCCCTCCACTTT.

This clone has a single count. This sample includes further DNA sequences coding for the same CDR3. The chain couples TRBV11-2 to TRBJ2-5; possibly TRBD1 for D (5 bases). Trimming pared 1 base from V and 0 bases from J, leaving 9 bases between. CDR1 is SGHAT, CDR2 FQNNGV, per germline. The CDR3 runs 15 residues. This chain's CDR3 is CASSLGQIYQETQYF. CDR3 bases: TGTGCCAGCAGCTTAGGACAGATATACCAAGAGACCCAGTACTTC.

This chain uses TRBV11-2 with TRBJ2-4; 7 bases are a match to TRBD1. Per the germline V gene, CDR1 is SGHAT and CDR2 is FQNNGV. CDR3 size: 14 residues. The V segment lost 1 base and the J segment 10 bases; nucleotides outside the gene matches: 7. The CDR3 DNA is TGTGCCAGCAGCTTAGCCGACAGGGTGGGGATTCAGTACTTC. It codes for CASSLADRVGIQYF.

The J gene is TRBJ2-2, the V gene TRBV5-4; 7 nucleotides align to TRBD2. This CDR3 has 14 residues. With 4 bases clipped from V and 6 bases from J, the junction kept 6 bases outside the gene matches. Germline CDR1 reads SGHNT; CDR2 reads YYREEE (reference sequence). The CDR3 sequence is CASSPLAGAGELFF. CDR3 bases: TGTGCCAGCAGCCCTCTGGCGGGAGCCGGGGAGCTGTTTTTT.

The CDR3 region is CASSRGSAYEQYF. The CDR3 nucleotides are TGCGCCAGCAGCCGTGGATCAGCCTACGAGCAGTACTTC. The chain combines TRBV5-1 with TRBJ2-7; D ambiguous. Germline-derived CDR1 and CDR2 are SGHRS and YFSETQ. CDR3 length: 13 amino acids. The V end was cut by 4 bases, the J end by 2 bases, with 10 bases between.

A single count supports this clone. V gene TRBV28 combines with J gene TRBJ1-2; possible D gene TRBD1, 5 bases. The CDR3 has 13 residues. CDR1 and CDR2 from the germline V gene are MDHEN and SYDVKM. The V end lost 7 bases, the J end lost 6 bases, and 15 bases lay between the germline ends. This CDR3 reads CASIGAGRDGYTF. The CDR3 region has the DNA TGTGCCAGCATTGGGGCCGGGCGCGATGGCTACACCTTC.

The V gene is TRBV6-5, the J gene TRBJ2-4; 8 positions agree with TRBD1. Per the germline V gene, CDR1 is MNHEY and CDR2 is SVGAGI. The CDR3 consists of 13 residues. V trimming: 5 bases; J trimming: 5 bases; junction bases outside the gene matches: 2. CDR3 DNA: TGTGCCAGCAGTCTGACAGGGGAAAACATTCAGTACTTC. Translating it yields CASSLTGENIQYF.

In regard to this clone: The identical CDR3 is also encoded by other nucleotide sequences in the sample. The chain combines TRBV19 with TRBJ1-5; a weak D match, TRBD1 (5 bases). The CDR3 has 15 residues. Trimming left V 3 bases short and J 0 bases short, with 9 bases between. Germline values: CDR1 LNHDA, CDR2 SQIVND (reference sequence). CDR3 nucleotide sequence: TGTGCCAGTAGTATGGGGCGAAATAGCAATCAGCCCCAGCATTTT. Encoded protein: CASSMGRNSNQPQHF.

This chain connects TRBV7-2 to TRBJ2-7; D might be TRBD1 or TRBD2, each matching 5 bases. V was trimmed by 3 bases and J by 5 bases, leaving 17 bases between them. CDR3 length: 15 amino acids. Per germline, CDR1 SGHTA and CDR2 FQGNSA. The CDR3 spells CASSLGGLGDHEQYF. The CDR3 region has the DNA TGTGCCAGCAGCTTGGGCGGATTAGGGGACCACGAGCAGTACTTC.

The rearrangement links TRBV6-1 to TRBJ1-5; TRBD1 might be the D (6 bases). The V end was cut by 5 bases, the J end by 4 bases, with 12 bases between. From germline, CDR1 is MNHNS and CDR2 SASEGT. The CDR3 totals 14 residues. CDR3 loop: CASSQGSGNQPQHF. The CDR3 DNA follows: TGTGCCAGCAGTCAGGGGTCGGGTAATCAGCCCCAGCATTTT.

The gene calls are TRBV18 and TRBJ1-6; 7 bases fit TRBD1. Germline values: CDR1 KGHSH, CDR2 LQKENI. CDR3 size: 16 residues. Germline trimming cut 1 base from V and 7 bases from J; bases unmatched to any gene: 7. The CDR3 here is CASSPQDRASNSPLHF. The CDR3 DNA reads TGTGCCAGCTCACCACAAGACAGGGCTAGCAATTCACCCCTCCACTTT. The full variable domain, in which reference TRBV18 and TRBJ1-6 provide the parts outside the CDR3, is NAGVMQNPRHLVRRRGQEARLRCSPMKGHSHVYWYRQLPEEGLKFMVYLQKENIIDESGMPKERFSAEFPKEGPSILRIQQVVRGDSAAYFCASSPQDRASNSPLHFGNGTRLTVT.

The rearrangement joins TRBV10-1 to TRBJ2-7; 10 bases map to TRBD1. Per germline, CDR1 WNHNN and CDR2 SYGVQD (reference sequence). There are 16 residues in the CDR3. J was trimmed by 3 bases and V by 9 bases; bases with no gene match: 14. The CDR3 loop is CARINDIGQGDYEQYF. CDR3 DNA sequence: TGCGCCAGGATTAATGATATTGGACAGGGGGACTACGAGCAGTACTTC.

V is TRBV9 and J is TRBJ1-2; 8 positions agree with TRBD1. V dropped 4 bases and J dropped 2; count of bases not matched to a gene: 7. The germline V gene encodes CDR1 SGDLS and CDR2 YYNGEE. The CDR3 consists of 15 residues. The chain's CDR3 is CASSPPTGENYGYTF. The DNA for the CDR3 is TGTGCCAGCAGCCCCCCGACAGGGGAGAACTATGGCTACACCTTC.

The rearrangement links TRBV14 to TRBJ2-7; D not resolved. Germline V gene lookup returns CDR1 SGHDN and CDR2 FVKESK. This CDR3 comprises 14 residues. V dropped 0 bases and J dropped 6 bases, with 12 bases sitting between them. The CDR3 is CASSQDHRVSEQYF. The CDR3 DNA is TGTGCCAGCAGCCAAGATCACCGGGTCTCCGAGCAGTACTTC.

The genes are TRBV12-5 and TRBJ2-3; a weak D match, TRBD1 (6 bases). This CDR3 has 15 amino acids. V dropped 2 bases and J dropped 0 bases, with 9 bases sitting between them. From germline, CDR1 is LGHNT and CDR2 FRNRAP. The CDR3 DNA follows: TGTGCTAGTGGTTTGCGGACAGAGAGCACAGATACGCAGTATTTT. Protein: CASGLRTESTDTQYF.

The V gene is TRBV5-4, the J gene TRBJ1-1; D is ambiguous. Germline V lookup: CDR1 SGHNT, CDR2 YYREEE (reference sequence). There are 11 residues in the CDR3. The V and J ends lost 2 bases and 4 bases respectively, with 3 bases between them. CDR3 DNA sequence: TGTGCCAGCAGCTTTCTCACTGAAGCTTTCTTT. Residues: CASSFLTEAFF.

This clone was seen once. The rearrangement joins TRBV6-1 to TRBJ2-1, with 8 bases lining up with TRBD1. Germline CDR1 and CDR2: MNHNS and SASEGT. Trimming at V came to 5 bases and at J to 2 bases, leaving 2 bases not matched to a gene. CDR3 size: 14 residues. The CDR3 DNA follows: TGTGCCAGCAGTAAGGACAGGGCCTACAATGAGCAGTTCTTC. It is translated as CASSKDRAYNEQFF.

V and J are TRBV5-6 and TRBJ1-5, with 9 bases aligning to TRBD1. Germline-derived CDR1 and CDR2 are SGHDT and YYEEEE. The CDR3 has 16 residues. The V segment lost 2 bases and the J segment 3 bases; nucleotides outside the gene matches: 6. The CDR3, as DNA: TGTGCCAGCAGCTTTGACAGGGGGTCGGACAATCAGCCCCAGCATTTT. Amino acids: CASSFDRGSDNQPQHF.

The chain combines TRBV5-4 with TRBJ2-7; possibly TRBD2 for D (5 bases). CDR1 is SGHNT and CDR2 is YYREEE in the germline V gene (reference sequence). The CDR3 is 15 amino acids. The V gene lost 2 bases and the J gene lost 0 bases, with 12 bases spanning the gap. This CDR3 is CASSFRAESSYEQYF. CDR3 bases: TGTGCCAGCAGCTTTCGAGCGGAGTCCTCCTACGAGCAGTACTTC.

The V and J genes are TRBV13 and TRBJ2-3, with 10 bases identical to TRBD2. CDR1 and CDR2 (germline): PRHDT, FYEKMQ (reference sequence). Trimming removed 7 bases from V and 6 bases from J; junction bases left unmatched: 16. This CDR3 has 17 residues. The CDR3 coding sequence is TGTGCCAGCAAAACCCAACCCCAGCGGGAGGGCCCTGATACGCAGTATTTT. Its protein product is CASKTQPQREGPDTQYF. Looking up the rest from reference TRBV13 and TRBJ2-3 gives the full variable domain: AAGVIQSPRHLIKEKRETATLKCYPIPRHDTVYWYQQGPGQDPQFLISFYEKMQSDKGSIPDRFSAQQFSDYHSELNMSSLELGDSALYFCASKTQPQREGPDTQYFGPGTRLTVL.

J is TRBJ2-7 and V is TRBV7-8; perhaps TRBD2 as D (5 bases). The CDR3 loop spans 15 amino acids. In germline, CDR1 is SGHVS, CDR2 FQNEAQ. The germline V and J ends were trimmed by 5 bases and 0 bases, with 14 bases remaining between them. CDR3 protein: CASSRTGLGSYEQYF. DNA for the CDR3: TGTGCCAGCAGCCGGACTGGGCTTGGCTCCTACGAGCAGTACTTC.

The CDR3 coding sequence is TGTGCCAGCTCACCAGGCAGTTACTCCTACGAGCAGTACTTC. Protein: CASSPGSYSYEQYF. This chain connects TRBV18 to TRBJ2-7, with D unclear. Looked up from germline, CDR1 is KGHSH and CDR2 is LQKENI. The CDR3 spans 14 residues. V gave up 2 bases and J gave up 0 bases, with 8 bases separating them.

This clone was counted once. The CDR3 is CASGVHNEQFF. In nucleotides, the CDR3 is TGTGCCAGCGGGGTCCACAATGAGCAGTTCTTC. The chain uses TRBV9 and TRBJ2-1; D remains unclear. This CDR3 contains 11 residues. V shed 7 bases and J shed 5 bases, with 7 bases lying between them. Looked up from germline, CDR1 is SGDLS and CDR2 is YYNGEE. The whole variable domain, filled in from reference TRBV9 and TRBJ2-1, reads DSGVTQTPKHLITATGQRVTLRCSPRSGDLSVYWYQQSLDQGLQFLIQYYNGEERAKGNILERFSAQQFPDLHSELNLSSLELGDSALYFCASGVHNEQFFGPGTRLTVL.

The chain has TRBV11-2 and TRBJ2-7; TRBD1 agrees at 7 bases. This CDR3 has 14 amino acids. Germline assignment: CDR1 SGHAT and CDR2 FQNNGV. Trimming removed 5 bases from V and 0 bases from J; junction bases left unmatched: 4. CDR3 DNA sequence: TGTGCCAGCAGCGCCCGGGACAGCTCCTACGAGCAGTACTTC. Translation: CASSARDSSYEQYF.

V usage is TRBV19 and J usage is TRBJ2-1, with TRBD1 matching 9 bases. Germline lookup yields CDR1 LNHDA and CDR2 SQIVND (reference sequence). The CDR3 runs 16 residues. Germline trimming cut 6 bases from V and 5 bases from J; bases unmatched to any gene: 11. CDR3 in DNA: TGTGCCAGTAGCCCCATCCGGGACAGGGTCGACAATGAGCAGTTCTTC. It codes for CASSPIRDRVDNEQFF.